Each of the 24 T cell receptor beta chains below was sequenced from the same sample in a study of patients and donors after allogeneic stem cell transplantation. TCRdb re-called the RT-PCR reads through MiXCR, storing one row per CDR3 protein. The repertoire holds about 960,000 distinct CDR3 sequences, with more than 15% as singletons. The specimen was blood, either unsorted or a sorted T cell fraction (not recorded which). All receptors come from a human donor who was either an allogeneic HSCT recipient or a stem cell or donor lymphocyte infusion donor (not recorded which). It is not recorded whose cells these are; they may come from a transplant donor.

The chain employs TRBV7-9 and TRBJ1-5; D may be TRBD1 (6 bases). The CDR3 sequence is 14 residues long. Trimming stripped 3 bases from V and 3 bases from J, with 9 bases between. The germline V gene has CDR1 SEHNR and CDR2 FQNEAQ (reference sequence). CDR3 in amino acids: CASSFAGDNQPQHF. The CDR3, as DNA: TGTGCCAGCAGCTTTGCAGGGGACAATCAGCCCCAGCATTTT.

V gene TRBV6-1 combines with J gene TRBJ2-5; possible D gene TRBD1, 5 bases. The germline V and J ends were trimmed by 5 bases and 1 base, with 8 bases remaining between them. The CDR3 covers 13 residues. Germline V lookup: CDR1 MNHNS, CDR2 SASEGT. CDR3 sequence reads: CASSRTRQETQYF. In DNA, the CDR3 is TGTGCCAGCAGTCGGACACGCCAAGAGACCCAGTACTTC.

This clonotype has a single count. J is TRBJ1-2 and V is TRBV5-1, with a weak D call TRBD1 (5 bases). The ends were cut back, 3 bases at V and 3 bases at J, with 12 bases in the middle. In germline, CDR1 is SGHRS, CDR2 YFSETQ. This CDR3 region has 14 residues. The CDR3 region has the DNA TGCGCCAGCAGCTCAATACTGGGGGACTATGGCTACACCTTC. Translation: CASSSILGDYGYTF.

The rearrangement joins TRBV13 to TRBJ2-3, with 9 bases aligning to TRBD2. Germline trimming cut 2 bases from V and 6 bases from J; bases unmatched to any gene: 9. CDR3 length: 16 residues. The V gene's germline CDR1 is PRHDT and CDR2 FYEKMQ (reference sequence). The CDR3 nucleotides read TGTGCCAGCAGCTTATATCTAGCGGGGCGAAGGGATACGCAGTATTTT. It translates to CASSLYLAGRRDTQYF.

This chain joins TRBV6-5 and TRBJ2-7, with D possibly TRBD2 on 6 matching bases. Trimming left V 0 bases short and J 4 bases short, with 16 bases between. The CDR3 is made up of 16 amino acids. Germline V gives CDR1 MNHEY, CDR2 SVGAGI. Written as DNA, the CDR3 is TGTGCCAGCAGTTACTCCTCCGGGACTCCCTTTTACGAGCAGTACTTC. It is translated as CASSYSSGTPFYEQYF.

The table lists this clonotype with many counts. Sequence at one end of the junction differs from germline and may be a read error. This sequence joins TRBV5-1 and TRBJ2-1, with D possibly TRBD2 on 5 matching bases. Germline V CDR1 and CDR2: SGHRS, YFSETQ. This CDR3 has 13 residues. The CDR3: CASSLEAYNEQFF. The CDR3 bases are TGTGCCAGCAGCTTGGAGGCCTACAATGAGCAGTTCTTC.

The chain is built from TRBV27 and TRBJ2-1; TRBD1 agrees at 8 bases. Looked up from germline, CDR1 is MNHEY and CDR2 is SMNVEV (reference sequence). V lost 6 bases to trimming and J lost 0 bases; unmatched junction nucleotides: 7. The CDR3 is made up of 16 amino acids. The CDR3 bases are TGTGCCAGCAGCCCACAGGGGGGCGACTCCTACAATGAGCAGTTCTTC. Translated, it gives CASSPQGGDSYNEQFF.

This clonotype was observed once. The rearrangement joins TRBV4-1 to TRBJ1-2; tentative D call: TRBD1 (5 bases). The CDR3 is 14 residues long. Germline V gene data show CDR1 as MGHRA and CDR2 as YSYEKL. Trimming stripped 0 bases from V and 8 bases from J, with 13 bases between. CDR3 nucleotides: TGCGCCAGCAGCCAAGAGGGGCGGTATGAAGGCTACACCTTC. Protein sequence: CASSQEGRYEGYTF.

This clonotype was detected only a few times. The J gene is TRBJ1-5, the V gene TRBV5-5; D is unresolved. The CDR3 spans 14 residues. Trimming pared 0 bases from V and 5 bases from J, leaving 9 bases between. Germline CDR1 reads SGHKS; CDR2 reads YYEKEE (reference sequence). The CDR3 is CASSLDGGYQPQHF. The CDR3 nucleotides are TGTGCCAGCAGCTTGGATGGTGGGTATCAGCCCCAGCATTTT.

This chain uses TRBV11-1 with TRBJ2-7; 9 positions agree with TRBD2. The germline CDR1 and CDR2 sequences are SGHAT and FQDESV (reference sequence). CDR3 length: 13 residues. Germline trimming cut 4 bases from V and 6 bases from J; bases unmatched to any gene: 4. The CDR3 is CASSSPAGGEQYF. The CDR3 DNA is TGTGCCAGCAGCTCGCCAGCGGGAGGCGAGCAGTACTTC.

DNA for the CDR3: TGCAGCGTTGAAGAACACGGGGACAGCGGAGAGACCCAGTACTTC. Its protein product is CSVEEHGDSGETQYF. The genes are TRBV29-1 and TRBJ2-5, with 7 bases fitting TRBD1. Trimming took 0 bases from V and 4 from J; bases not matched to a gene: 8. Germline lookup yields CDR1 SQVTM and CDR2 ANQGSEA. The CDR3 loop spans 15 amino acids.

The chain links TRBV27 to TRBJ2-3, with D tentatively TRBD1 (6 bases). This CDR3 is built from 16 residues. CDR1 and CDR2 (germline): MNHEY, SMNVEV (reference sequence). CDR3 protein: CVPEDWGLNCTDTQYF. In DNA, the CDR3 is TGTGTCCCAGAAGATTGGGGGCTAAATTGCACAGATACGCAGTATTTT.

This clonotype was found a few times. The chain couples TRBV28 to TRBJ2-3; 8 nucleotides line up with TRBD2. From germline, CDR1 is MDHEN and CDR2 SYDVKM. The CDR3 is made up of 16 amino acids. Losses at the gene ends were 6 bases for V and 2 bases for J; bases not matched to a gene: 10. The CDR3 nucleotides read TGTGCCAGCAGCCGCACAGCGGGAGTGTTCACAGATACGCAGTATTTT. Translated, it gives CASSRTAGVFTDTQYF.

V is TRBV15 and J is TRBJ2-7; TRBD1 aligns across 7 bases. V trimming: 4 bases; J trimming: 3 bases; junction bases outside the gene matches: 6. The CDR3 covers 14 residues. Per germline, CDR1 LNHNV and CDR2 YYDKDF (reference sequence). CDR3 residues: CATSKPGQHYEQYF. In DNA form, the CDR3 reads TGTGCCACCAGCAAACCGGGACAGCACTACGAGCAGTACTTC. The entire variable domain, with the rest obtained from reference TRBV15 and TRBJ2-7, is as follows: DAMVIQNPRYQVTQFGKPVTLSCSQTLNHNVMYWYQQKSSQAPKLLFHYYDKDFNNEADTPDNFQSRRPNTSFCFLDIRSPGLGDTAMYLCATSKPGQHYEQYFGPGTRLTVT.

This clonotype was picked up a small number of times. The chain joins TRBV7-9 to TRBJ2-3; 14 nucleotides line up with TRBD2. The CDR3 has 17 amino acids. The V gene's germline CDR1 is SEHNR and CDR2 FQNEAQ (reference sequence). V shed 3 bases, J shed 1 base, and the junction held 3 bases outside the gene matches. DNA for the CDR3: TGTGCCAGCAGCTTCGGACTAGCGGGGGGACGCACAGATACGCAGTATTTT. Its protein product is CASSFGLAGGRTDTQYF.

This clonotype was seen many times. The chain employs TRBV20-1 and TRBJ2-7; 10 positions agree with TRBD1. V lost 4 bases, J lost 6 bases, and 6 bases stayed unmatched. This CDR3 is 13 amino acids long. Germline V gives CDR1 DFQATT, CDR2 SNEGSKA (reference sequence). The CDR3 sequence is CSATDRGGGEQYF. In DNA, the CDR3 is TGCAGTGCTACGGACAGGGGGGGAGGCGAGCAGTACTTC.

This clonotype was counted at least ten times. The genes are TRBV10-3 and TRBJ2-3; no reliable D call. V shed 0 bases and J shed 0 bases, with 7 bases lying between them. From germline, CDR1 is ENHRY and CDR2 SYGVKD. The CDR3 length is 15 residues. CDR3 in DNA: TGTGCCATCAGTGAGTCGCCCGAAAGCACAGATACGCAGTATTTT. It codes for CAISESPESTDTQYF.

The chain couples TRBV6-2 or TRBV6-3 to TRBJ1-1; tentatively, D is TRBD1 (5 bases). Germline values: CDR1 MNHEY, CDR2 SVGEGT. The CDR3 loop spans 13 amino acids. The V end was cut by 0 bases, the J end by 8 bases, with 10 bases between. The CDR3 is CASSYSIRQEAFF. In DNA, the CDR3 is TGTGCCAGCAGTTACTCGATACGACAGGAAGCTTTCTTT.

The J gene is TRBJ2-1, the V gene TRBV12-3 or TRBV12-4; D gene unclear. CDR3 length: 13 amino acids. Trimming took 7 bases from V and 6 from J, leaving 13 bases between them. CDR3 region: CASILSPSNEQFF. Written as DNA, the CDR3 is TGTGCCAGCATTCTTAGCCCTTCCAATGAGCAGTTCTTC.

This clonotype was recorded at least ten times. The J gene is TRBJ1-1, the V gene TRBV4-1; D is possibly TRBD1 (6 bases). The CDR3 spans 16 residues. CDR1 is MGHRA, CDR2 YSYEKL, per germline. V lost 4 bases and J lost 2, with 17 bases in between. In nucleotides, the CDR3 is TGCGCCAGCAGCCGCTCCTCCGGACAGTCCAACACTGAAGCTTTCTTT. Translating gives CASSRSSGQSNTEAFF.

This clonotype was seen only a few times. One junction end disagrees with the germline gene, perhaps due to a read error. The rearrangement links TRBV7-2 to TRBJ2-1; D may be TRBD2 (7 bases). Germline V CDR1 and CDR2: SGHTA, FQGNSA. This CDR3 contains 14 residues. CDR3 nucleotides: TGTGCCAGCAGCCCCAAGGGGGGGAGGGCCCACCCCCTCTTC. It is translated as CASSPKGGRAHPLF.

The chain couples TRBV7-2 to TRBJ1-3, with a tentative D call TRBD1 (5 bases). CDR1 is SGHTA and CDR2 is FQGNSA in the germline V gene. Trimming stripped 7 bases from V and 2 bases from J, with 12 bases between. This CDR3 comprises 14 residues. CDR3 residues: CASTVPGTGNTIYF. The CDR3 DNA reads TGTGCCAGCACCGTTCCAGGGACTGGAAACACCATATATTTT.

This clonotype was seen a handful of times. The gene calls are TRBV11-2 and TRBJ2-1; 12 nucleotides line up with TRBD2. The trim removed 5 bases at V and 9 bases at J, leaving 8 bases unmatched. Germline-derived CDR1 and CDR2 are SGHAT and FQNNGV. CDR3 size: 15 residues. The CDR3 DNA is TGTGCCAGCAGCCCCGGACTAGCGGGATTCGGTGAGCAGTTCTTC. Amino acids: CASSPGLAGFGEQFF.

The chain recombines TRBV10-3 with TRBJ1-6; D may be TRBD1 (6 bases). V was clipped by 2 bases and J by 5 bases, with 10 bases between them. CDR1 is ENHRY, CDR2 SYGVKD, per germline. The CDR3 length is 15 residues. The CDR3 region is CAISEATGNNSPLHF. DNA for the CDR3: TGTGCCATCAGTGAGGCTACAGGGAATAATTCACCCCTCCACTTT.